This TCR beta chain was retrieved from a study of blood T cell repertoires in COVID-19. Using immunoSEQ multiplex PCR, the repertoire was profiled, and TCRdb retains in-frame clones only, with some absent. The sample lists around 92,000 clones, over 65% seen once, with 3% to 4.5% in the top ten. The CDR3 spans 18 residues. V was clipped by 3 bases and J by 1 base; unmatched bases: 12. CDR1 is LGHNA, CDR2 YSLEER, per germline. Sequencing was carried out using peripheral blood. The chain links TRBV4-3 to TRBJ2-1; 7 bases line up with TRBD2. This TCR was recovered from an older man with COVID-19, enrolled during active disease. CDR3 coding DNA: TGCGCCAGCAGCCAGAAGGTGTTAAGCGGGGCTTCCTACAATGAGCAGTTCTTC. Translation: CASSQKVLSGASYNEQFF.